Listed here are 8 T cell receptor beta chains from one sample, sequenced in a study of CXCR3-negative and CXCR3-positive naive CD8 T cells. 5' RACE with UMI labels generated the TRB cDNA libraries. Each CDR3 protein gets one entry in TCRdb, which reprocessed the 5' RACE reads and gives no DNA. The clone table shows around 52,000 distinct CDR3 sequences, with the ten largest holding 20% to 30%. Sequenced: memory CD8+ T cells from blood. The receptors stem from a human donor in good health. Some clones in this sample may be carry-over from other donors' samples.

This sequence joins TRBV5-1 and TRBJ1-1; with no DNA, the TCRdb D assignment of TRBD1 cannot be verified. This CDR3 is built from 15 residues. Per the germline V gene, CDR1 is SGHRS and CDR2 is YFSETQ. This CDR3 reads CASTVQSGTAAGAFF.

The CDR3 protein is CSVDQGPTEAFF. V usage is TRBV29-1 and J usage is TRBJ1-1; as DNA is missing, the TRBD1 call by TCRdb cannot be tested. This CDR3 comprises 12 residues. Germline V gene lookup returns CDR1 SQVTM and CDR2 ANQGSEA.

V and J are TRBV12-3 or TRBV12-4 and TRBJ1-4; TCRdb reports TRBD1, a call that lacks DNA to check it against. The CDR3 has 15 amino acids. The chain's CDR3 is CASSMTGQGDGKLFF.

J is TRBJ2-5 and V is TRBV7-2. The germline V gene has CDR1 SGHTA and CDR2 FQGNSA. The CDR3 is 14 residues long. The CDR3 loop is CASSFTPREETQYF.

The rearrangement links TRBV5-1 to TRBJ2-1. The length of the CDR3 is 13 residues. From germline, CDR1 is SGHRS and CDR2 YFSETQ. The CDR3 loop is CASSLDLYNEQFF.

The V gene is TRBV28, the J gene TRBJ2-5; lacking DNA, the TRBD1 call made by TCRdb goes unchecked. Germline CDR1 MDHEN, CDR2 SYDVKM. The CDR3 runs 15 residues. The chain's CDR3 is CASSPRDRYQETQYF.

The chain uses TRBV19 and TRBJ2-1; TCRdb gives TRBD2 as the D gene, but with no DNA this cannot be confirmed. The CDR3 contains 14 residues. Germline V gives CDR1 LNHDA, CDR2 SQIVND (reference sequence). The chain's CDR3 is CASTGGGNYNEQFF.

The chain uses TRBV29-1 and TRBJ1-1. The CDR3 consists of 14 residues. Germline lookup yields CDR1 SQVTM and CDR2 ANQGSEA. CDR3 region: CSVDGEMGVGEAFF.